This record covers a single T cell receptor (beta chain). The antigen remains unidentified. This sample stems from a study of cytomegalovirus exposure and HLA in healthy donors. Overall study findings and caveats: An ancestry cluster, one associated with Asian ancestry, reportedly showed fewer N-insertions than the roughly 700-donor mean in a later analysis.

PCR was performed using 60 Vbeta and 13 Jbeta primers. The data were produced by immunoSEQ multiplex PCR, yet TCRdb's version contains in-frame clones alone and is incomplete. The repertoire holds 150,000 to 200,000 clones, with about three quarters as singletons. Sequenced input: PBMCs. This sequence was found in a woman in her thirties or forties in good health and CMV-seropositive.

The CDR3 sequence is CATSSKTGIGNQPQHF. In nucleotides, the CDR3 is TGTGCCACCAGCAGCAAGACGGGGATTGGCAATCAGCCCCAGCATTTT. The V gene is TRBV15, the J gene TRBJ1-5; D call uncertain. V was cut by 3 bases and J by 2 bases, with 14 bases left in between. Germline CDR1 and CDR2: LNHNV and YYDKDF (reference sequence). The CDR3 consists of 16 residues.